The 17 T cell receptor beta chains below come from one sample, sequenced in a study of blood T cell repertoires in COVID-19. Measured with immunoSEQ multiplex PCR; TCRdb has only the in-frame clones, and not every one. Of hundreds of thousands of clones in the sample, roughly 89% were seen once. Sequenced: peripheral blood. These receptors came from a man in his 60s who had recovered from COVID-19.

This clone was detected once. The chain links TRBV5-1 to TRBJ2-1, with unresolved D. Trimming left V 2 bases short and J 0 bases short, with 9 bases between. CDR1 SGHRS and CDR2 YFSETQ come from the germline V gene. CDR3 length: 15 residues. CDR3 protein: CASSFRESSYNEQFF. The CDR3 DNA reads TGCGCCAGCAGCTTTCGTGAGAGCTCCTACAATGAGCAGTTCTTC.

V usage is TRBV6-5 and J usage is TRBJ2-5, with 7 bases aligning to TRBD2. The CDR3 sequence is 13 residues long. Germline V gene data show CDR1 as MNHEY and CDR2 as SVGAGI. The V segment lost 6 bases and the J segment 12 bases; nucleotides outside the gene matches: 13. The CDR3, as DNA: TGTGCCAGCAGCGTCGGCGCGGGGGACCAAAAGTACTTC. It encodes CASSVGAGDQKYF.

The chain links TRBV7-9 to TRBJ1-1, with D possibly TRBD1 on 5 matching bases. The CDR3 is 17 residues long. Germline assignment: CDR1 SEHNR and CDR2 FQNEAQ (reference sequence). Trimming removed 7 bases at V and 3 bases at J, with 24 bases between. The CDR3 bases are TGTGCCAGCAACTCCCCGCCGGGGGGGGGATTATACACTGAAGCTTTCTTT. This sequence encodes CASNSPPGGGLYTEAFF.

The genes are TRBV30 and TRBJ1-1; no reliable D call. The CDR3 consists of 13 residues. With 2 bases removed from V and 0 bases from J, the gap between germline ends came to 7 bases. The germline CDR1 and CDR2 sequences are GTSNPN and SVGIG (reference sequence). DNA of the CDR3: TGTGCCTGGAGTCTCGAGGTGAACACTGAAGCTTTCTTT. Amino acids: CAWSLEVNTEAFF.

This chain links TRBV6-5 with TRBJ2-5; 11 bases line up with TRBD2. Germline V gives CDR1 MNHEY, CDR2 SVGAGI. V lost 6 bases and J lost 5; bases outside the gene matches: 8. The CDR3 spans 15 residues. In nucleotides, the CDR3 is TGTGCCAGCAGCAGTAGCGGGGGGGCTCGGGAGACCCAGTACTTC. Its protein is CASSSSGGARETQYF.

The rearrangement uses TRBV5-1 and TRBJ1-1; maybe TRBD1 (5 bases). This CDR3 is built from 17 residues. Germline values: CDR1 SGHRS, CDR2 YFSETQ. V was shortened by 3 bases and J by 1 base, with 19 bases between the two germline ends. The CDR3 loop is CASSWGVNVGGNTEAFF. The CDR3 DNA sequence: TGCGCCAGCAGCTGGGGGGTTAATGTAGGTGGGAACACTGAAGCTTTCTTT.

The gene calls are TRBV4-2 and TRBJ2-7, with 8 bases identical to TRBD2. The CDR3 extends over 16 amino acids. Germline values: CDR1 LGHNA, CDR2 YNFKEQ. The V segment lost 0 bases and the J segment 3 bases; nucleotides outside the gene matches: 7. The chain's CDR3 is CASSQDLTSGVYEQYF. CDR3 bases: TGTGCCAGCAGCCAAGATCTAACTAGCGGCGTCTACGAGCAGTACTTC.

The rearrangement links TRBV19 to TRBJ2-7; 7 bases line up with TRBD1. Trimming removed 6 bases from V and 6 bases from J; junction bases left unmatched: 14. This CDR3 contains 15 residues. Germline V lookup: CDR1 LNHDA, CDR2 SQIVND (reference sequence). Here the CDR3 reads CASSPRQGWGGEQYF. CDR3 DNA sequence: TGTGCCAGTAGCCCCAGACAGGGTTGGGGTGGCGAGCAGTACTTC.

The CDR3 DNA reads TGTGCCAGCAGCTTAGCGGGCCTGGGCTGGATCACTGAAGCTTTCTTT. Protein: CASSLAGLGWITEAFF. The chain has TRBV7-2 and TRBJ1-1; no clear D gene. Germline CDR1 is SGHTA and CDR2 is FQGNSA. V lost 0 bases, J lost 4 bases, and 15 bases lay in between. This CDR3 region has 16 residues.

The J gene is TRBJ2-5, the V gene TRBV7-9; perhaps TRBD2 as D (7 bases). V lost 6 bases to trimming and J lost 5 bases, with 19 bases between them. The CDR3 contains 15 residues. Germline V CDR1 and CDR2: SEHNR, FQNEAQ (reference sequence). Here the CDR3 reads CASSARSGGGETQYF. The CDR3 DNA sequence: TGTGCCAGCAGTGCGAGGTCGGGGGGCGGTGAGACCCAGTACTTC.

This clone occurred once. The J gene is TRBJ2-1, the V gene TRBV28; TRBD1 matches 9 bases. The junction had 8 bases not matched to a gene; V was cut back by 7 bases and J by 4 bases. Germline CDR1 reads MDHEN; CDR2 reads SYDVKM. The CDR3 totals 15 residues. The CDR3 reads CASIIPGQGYNEQFF. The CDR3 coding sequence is TGTGCCAGCATAATACCGGGACAGGGTTACAATGAGCAGTTCTTC.

The CDR3 coding sequence is TGTGCCAGCAGCAAGGGACTAGCGAACACCGGGGAGCTGTTTTTT. Protein: CASSKGLANTGELFF. The chain is built from TRBV7-2 and TRBJ2-2; 8 bases agree with TRBD2. Losses at the gene ends were 5 bases for V and 0 bases for J; bases not matched to a gene: 2. Germline-derived CDR1 and CDR2 are SGHTA and FQGNSA. The CDR3 contains 15 residues.

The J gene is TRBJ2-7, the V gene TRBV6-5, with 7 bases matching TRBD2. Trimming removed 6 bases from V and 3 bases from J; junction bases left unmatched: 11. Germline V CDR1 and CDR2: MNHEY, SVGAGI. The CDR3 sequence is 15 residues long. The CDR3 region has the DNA TGTGCCAGCAGCGAGTGGGAGGGCCCCCTCTACGAGCAGTACTTC. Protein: CASSEWEGPLYEQYF.

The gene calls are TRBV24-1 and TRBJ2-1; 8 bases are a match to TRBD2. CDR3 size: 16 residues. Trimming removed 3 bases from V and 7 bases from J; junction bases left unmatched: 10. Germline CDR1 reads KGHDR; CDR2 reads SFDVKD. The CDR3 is CATSDSSAGVWNEQFF. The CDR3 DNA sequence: TGTGCCACCAGTGATAGTTCAGCGGGGGTTTGGAATGAGCAGTTCTTC.

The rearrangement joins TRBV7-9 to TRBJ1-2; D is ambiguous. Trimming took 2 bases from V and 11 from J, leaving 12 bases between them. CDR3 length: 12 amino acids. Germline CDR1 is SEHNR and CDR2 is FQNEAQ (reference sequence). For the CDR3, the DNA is TGTGCCAGCAGCTTACCGGCGGAAGCTTACACCTTC. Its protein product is CASSLPAEAYTF. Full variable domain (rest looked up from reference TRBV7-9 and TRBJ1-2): DTGVSQNPRHKITKRGQNVTFRCDPISEHNRLYWYRQTLGQGPEFLTYFQNEAQLEKSRLLSDRFSAERPKGSFSTLEIQRTEQGDSAMYLCASSLPAEAYTFGSGTRLTVV.

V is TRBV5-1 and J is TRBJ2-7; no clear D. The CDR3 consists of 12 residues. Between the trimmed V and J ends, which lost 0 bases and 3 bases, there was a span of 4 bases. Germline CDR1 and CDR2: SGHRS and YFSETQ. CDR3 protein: CASSLDNYEQYF. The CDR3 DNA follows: TGCGCCAGCAGCTTGGACAACTACGAGCAGTACTTC.

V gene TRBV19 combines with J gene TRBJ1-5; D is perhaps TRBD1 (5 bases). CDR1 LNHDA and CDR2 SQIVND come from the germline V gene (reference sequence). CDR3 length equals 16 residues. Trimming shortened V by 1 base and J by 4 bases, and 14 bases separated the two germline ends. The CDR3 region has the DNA TGTGCCAGTAGTATAGGTGGGTCAGGGTATAATCAGCCCCAGCATTTT. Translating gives CASSIGGSGYNQPQHF.